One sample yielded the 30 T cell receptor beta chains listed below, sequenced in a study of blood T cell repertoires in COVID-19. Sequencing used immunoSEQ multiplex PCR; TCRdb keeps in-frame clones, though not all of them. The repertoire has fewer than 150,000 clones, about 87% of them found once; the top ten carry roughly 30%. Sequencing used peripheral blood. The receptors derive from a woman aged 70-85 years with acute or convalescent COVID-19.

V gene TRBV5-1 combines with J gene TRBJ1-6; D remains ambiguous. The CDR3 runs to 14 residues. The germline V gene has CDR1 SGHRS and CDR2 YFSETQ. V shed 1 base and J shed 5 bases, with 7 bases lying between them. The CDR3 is CASSLTVDNSPLHF. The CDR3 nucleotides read TGCGCCAGCAGCTTGACGGTCGATAATTCACCCCTCCACTTT.

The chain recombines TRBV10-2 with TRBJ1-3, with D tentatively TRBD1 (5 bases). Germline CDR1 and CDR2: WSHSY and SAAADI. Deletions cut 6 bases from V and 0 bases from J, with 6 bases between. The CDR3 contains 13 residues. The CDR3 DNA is TGCGCCAGCAGGGACACCTCTGGAAACACCATATATTTT. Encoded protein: CASRDTSGNTIYF.

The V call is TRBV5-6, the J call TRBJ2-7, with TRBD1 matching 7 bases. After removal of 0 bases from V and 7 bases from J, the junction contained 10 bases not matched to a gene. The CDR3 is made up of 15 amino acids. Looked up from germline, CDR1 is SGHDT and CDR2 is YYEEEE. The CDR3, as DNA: TGTGCCAGCAGCTTGGCCGAACAGGGGACGGGAGAGCAGTACTTC. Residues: CASSLAEQGTGEQYF. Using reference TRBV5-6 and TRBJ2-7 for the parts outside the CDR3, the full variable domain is DAGVTQSPTHLIKTRGQQVTLRCSPKSGHDTVSWYQQALGQGPQFIFQYYEEEERQRGNFPDRFSGHQFPNYSSELNVNALLLGDSALYLCASSLAEQGTGEQYFGPGTRLTVT.

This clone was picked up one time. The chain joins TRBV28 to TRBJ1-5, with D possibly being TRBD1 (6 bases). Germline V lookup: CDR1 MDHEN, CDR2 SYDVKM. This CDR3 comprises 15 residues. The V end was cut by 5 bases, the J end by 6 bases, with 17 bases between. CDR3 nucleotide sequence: TGTGCCAGCAGTCCGTACGGGGGGGCCAGTCAGCCCCAGCATTTT. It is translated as CASSPYGGASQPQHF.

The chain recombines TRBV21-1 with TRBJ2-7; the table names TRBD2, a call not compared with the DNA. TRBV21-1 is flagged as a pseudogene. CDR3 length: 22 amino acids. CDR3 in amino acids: CASSTLVYPRVSDRREIREQYF. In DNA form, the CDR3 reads TGTGCCAGCAGCACCCTCGTTTATCCCCGGGTCTCCGACCGCCGGGAGATTCGCGAGCAGTACTTC.

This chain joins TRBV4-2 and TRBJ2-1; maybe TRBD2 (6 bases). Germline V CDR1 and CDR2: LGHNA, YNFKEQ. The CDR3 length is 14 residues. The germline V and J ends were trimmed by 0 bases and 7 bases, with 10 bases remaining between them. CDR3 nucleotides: TGTGCCAGCAGCCAAGAAGGAGGGTTGAATGAGCAGTTCTTC. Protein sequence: CASSQEGGLNEQFF.

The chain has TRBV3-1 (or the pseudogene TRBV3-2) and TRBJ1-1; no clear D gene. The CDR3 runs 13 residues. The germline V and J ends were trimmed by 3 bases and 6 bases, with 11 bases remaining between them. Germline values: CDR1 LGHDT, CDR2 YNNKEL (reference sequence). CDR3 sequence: CASSQGGSAEAFF. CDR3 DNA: TGTGCCAGCAGCCAGGGAGGGTCCGCTGAAGCTTTCTTT.

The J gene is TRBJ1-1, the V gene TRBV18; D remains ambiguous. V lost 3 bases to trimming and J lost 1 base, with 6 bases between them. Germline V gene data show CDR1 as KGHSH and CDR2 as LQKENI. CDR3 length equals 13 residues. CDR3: CASSPSGNTEAFF. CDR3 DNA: TGTGCCAGCTCACCTTCAGGGAACACTGAAGCTTTCTTT. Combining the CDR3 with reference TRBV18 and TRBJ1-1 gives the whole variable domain NAGVMQNPRHLVRRRGQEARLRCSPMKGHSHVYWYRQLPEEGLKFMVYLQKENIIDESGMPKERFSAEFPKEGPSILRIQQVVRGDSAAYFCASSPSGNTEAFFGQGTRLTVV.

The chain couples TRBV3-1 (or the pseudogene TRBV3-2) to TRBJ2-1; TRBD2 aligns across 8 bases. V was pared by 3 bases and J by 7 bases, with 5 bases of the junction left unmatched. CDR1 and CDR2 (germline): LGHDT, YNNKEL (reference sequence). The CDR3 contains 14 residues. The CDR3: CASSHLAGTNEQFF. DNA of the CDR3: TGTGCCAGCAGCCATTTAGCGGGGACGAATGAGCAGTTCTTC.

This CDR3 reads CASSPLRWGNTDTQYF. In DNA form, the CDR3 reads TGTGCCAGCTCACCATTGCGGTGGGGCAACACAGATACGCAGTATTTT. The genes are TRBV18 and TRBJ2-3, with D tentatively TRBD1 (5 bases). The germline V and J ends were trimmed by 2 bases and 2 bases, with 14 bases remaining between them. The germline V gene encodes CDR1 KGHSH and CDR2 LQKENI. CDR3 length: 16 amino acids.

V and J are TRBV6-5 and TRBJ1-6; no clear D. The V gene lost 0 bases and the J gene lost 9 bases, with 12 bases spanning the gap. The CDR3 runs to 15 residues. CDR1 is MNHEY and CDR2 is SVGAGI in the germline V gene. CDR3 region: CASSYSTGSGSPLHF. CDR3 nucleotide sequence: TGTGCCAGCAGTTACTCGACGGGCAGCGGTTCACCCCTCCACTTT.

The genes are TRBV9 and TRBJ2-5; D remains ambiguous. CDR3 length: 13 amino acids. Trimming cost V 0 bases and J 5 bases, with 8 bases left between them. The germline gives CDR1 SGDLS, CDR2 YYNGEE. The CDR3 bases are TGTGCCAGCAGCGTAGAAGCCCGGGAGACCCAGTACTTC. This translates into CASSVEARETQYF.

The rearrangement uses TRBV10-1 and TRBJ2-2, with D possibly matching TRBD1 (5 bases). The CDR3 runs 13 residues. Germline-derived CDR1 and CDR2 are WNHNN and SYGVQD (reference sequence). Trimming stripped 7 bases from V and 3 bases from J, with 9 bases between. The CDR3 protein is CASMGPDTGELFF. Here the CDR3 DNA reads TGCGCCAGCATGGGGCCGGACACCGGGGAGCTGTTTTTT.

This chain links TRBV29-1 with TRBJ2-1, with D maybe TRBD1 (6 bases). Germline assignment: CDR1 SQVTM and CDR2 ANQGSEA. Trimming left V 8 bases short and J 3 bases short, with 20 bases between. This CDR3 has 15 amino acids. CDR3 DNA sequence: TGCAGCCTAACTTCTGGGGGCAGGTTCTACAATGAGCAGTTCTTC. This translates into CSLTSGGRFYNEQFF.

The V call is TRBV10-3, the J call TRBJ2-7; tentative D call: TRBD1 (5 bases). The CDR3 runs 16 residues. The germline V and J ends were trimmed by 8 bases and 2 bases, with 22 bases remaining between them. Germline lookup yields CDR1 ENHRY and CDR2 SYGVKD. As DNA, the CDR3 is TGTGCCATCGGACACGAAGGGGTTGGCGGACCCTACGAGCAGTACTTC. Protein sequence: CAIGHEGVGGPYEQYF.

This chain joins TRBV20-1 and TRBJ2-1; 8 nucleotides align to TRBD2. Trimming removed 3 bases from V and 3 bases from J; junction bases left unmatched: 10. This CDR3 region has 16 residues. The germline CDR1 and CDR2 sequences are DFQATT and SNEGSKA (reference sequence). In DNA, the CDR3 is TGCAGTGCTAGTTCACGGGGGGGCCGGGACTACAATGAGCAGTTCTTC. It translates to CSASSRGGRDYNEQFF.

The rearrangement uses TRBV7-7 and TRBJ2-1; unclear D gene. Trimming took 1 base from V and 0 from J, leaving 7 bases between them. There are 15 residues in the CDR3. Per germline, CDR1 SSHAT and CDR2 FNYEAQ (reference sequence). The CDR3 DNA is TGTGCCAGCAGCTTAGGGGCGTTCTCCTACAATGAGCAGTTCTTC. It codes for CASSLGAFSYNEQFF.

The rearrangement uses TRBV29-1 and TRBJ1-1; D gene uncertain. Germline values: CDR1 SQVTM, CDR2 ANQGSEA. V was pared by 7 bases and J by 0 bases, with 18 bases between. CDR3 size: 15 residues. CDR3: CSANREGLLNTEAFF. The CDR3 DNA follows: TGCAGCGCTAACCGGGAAGGACTTTTGAACACTGAAGCTTTCTTT.

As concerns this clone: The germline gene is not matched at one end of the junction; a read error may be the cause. DNA for the CDR3: TGTGCCAGCAGTTTGGGGGACTACAGCTTC. This translates into CASSLGDYSF. The chain recombines TRBV12-3 or TRBV12-4 with TRBJ1-2, with D maybe TRBD1 (5 bases). The CDR3 consists of 10 residues.

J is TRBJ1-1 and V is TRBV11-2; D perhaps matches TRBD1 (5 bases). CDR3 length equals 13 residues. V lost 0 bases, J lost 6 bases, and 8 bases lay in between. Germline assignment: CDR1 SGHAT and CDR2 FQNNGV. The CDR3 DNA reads TGTGCCAGCAGCTTAGACAGGGTCCCTGAAGCTTTCTTT. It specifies CASSLDRVPEAFF.

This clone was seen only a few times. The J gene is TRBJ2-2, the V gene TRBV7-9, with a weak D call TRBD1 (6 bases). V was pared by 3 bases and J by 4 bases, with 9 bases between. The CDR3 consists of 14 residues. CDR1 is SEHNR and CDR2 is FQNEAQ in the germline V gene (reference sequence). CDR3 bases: TGTGCCAGCAGCTTCTCGGACAGCACCGGGGAGCTGTTTTTT. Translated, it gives CASSFSDSTGELFF.

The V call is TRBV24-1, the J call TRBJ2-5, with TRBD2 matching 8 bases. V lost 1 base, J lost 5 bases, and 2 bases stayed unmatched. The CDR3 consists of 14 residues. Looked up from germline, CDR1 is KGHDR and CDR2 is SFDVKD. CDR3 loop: CATSDFSSGETQYF. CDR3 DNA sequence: TGTGCCACCAGTGATTTTTCTAGCGGGGAGACCCAGTACTTC.

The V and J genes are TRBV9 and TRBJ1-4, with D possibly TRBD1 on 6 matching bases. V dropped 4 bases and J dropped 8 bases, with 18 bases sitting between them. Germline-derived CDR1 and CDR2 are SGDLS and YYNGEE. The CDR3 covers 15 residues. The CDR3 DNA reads TGTGCCAGCAGCTCCTCCGACAGGCGAGGGGAAAAACTGTTTTTT. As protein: CASSSSDRRGEKLFF.

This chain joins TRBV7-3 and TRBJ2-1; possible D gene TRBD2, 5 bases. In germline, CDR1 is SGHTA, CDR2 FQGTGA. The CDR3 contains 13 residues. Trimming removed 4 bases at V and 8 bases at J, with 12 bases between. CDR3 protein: CASSSGRTDEQFF. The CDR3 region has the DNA TGTGCCAGCAGCTCAGGACGGACTGATGAGCAGTTCTTC.

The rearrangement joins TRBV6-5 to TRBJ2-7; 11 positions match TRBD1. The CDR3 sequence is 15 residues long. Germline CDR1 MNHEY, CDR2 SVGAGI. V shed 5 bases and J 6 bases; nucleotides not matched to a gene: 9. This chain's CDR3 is CASSTTFGTGGEQYF. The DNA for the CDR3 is TGTGCCAGCAGTACCACCTTCGGGACAGGGGGCGAGCAGTACTTC.

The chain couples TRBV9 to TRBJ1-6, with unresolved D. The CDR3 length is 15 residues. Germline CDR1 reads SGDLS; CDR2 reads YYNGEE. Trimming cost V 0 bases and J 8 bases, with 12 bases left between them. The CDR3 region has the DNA TGTGCCAGCAGCGTAGTTCCCACGCCGGATTCACCCCTCCACTTT. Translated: CASSVVPTPDSPLHF. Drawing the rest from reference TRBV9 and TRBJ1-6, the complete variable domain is DSGVTQTPKHLITATGQRVTLRCSPRSGDLSVYWYQQSLDQGLQFLIQYYNGEERAKGNILERFSAQQFPDLHSELNLSSLELGDSALYFCASSVVPTPDSPLHFGNGTRLTVT.

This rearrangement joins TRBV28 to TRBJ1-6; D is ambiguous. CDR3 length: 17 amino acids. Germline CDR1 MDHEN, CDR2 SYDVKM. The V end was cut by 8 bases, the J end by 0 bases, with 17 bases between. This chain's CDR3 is CASLYRGSNSYNSPLHF. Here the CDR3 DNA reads TGTGCCAGCCTGTATCGCGGATCCAACTCCTATAATTCACCCCTCCACTTT.

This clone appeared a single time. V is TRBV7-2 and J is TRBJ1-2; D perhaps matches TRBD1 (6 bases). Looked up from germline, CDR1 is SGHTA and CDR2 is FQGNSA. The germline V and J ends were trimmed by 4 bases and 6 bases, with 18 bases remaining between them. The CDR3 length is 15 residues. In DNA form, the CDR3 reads TGTGCCAGCAGCTCGAGGGGGGGCGATCCTAATGGCTACACCTTC. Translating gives CASSSRGGDPNGYTF.

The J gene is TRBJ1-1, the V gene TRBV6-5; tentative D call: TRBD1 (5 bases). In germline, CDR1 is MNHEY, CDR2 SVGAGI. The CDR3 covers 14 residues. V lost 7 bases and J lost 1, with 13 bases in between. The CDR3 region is CASNNGGSNTEAFF. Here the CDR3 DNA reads TGTGCCAGCAATAACGGGGGGTCGAACACTGAAGCTTTCTTT.

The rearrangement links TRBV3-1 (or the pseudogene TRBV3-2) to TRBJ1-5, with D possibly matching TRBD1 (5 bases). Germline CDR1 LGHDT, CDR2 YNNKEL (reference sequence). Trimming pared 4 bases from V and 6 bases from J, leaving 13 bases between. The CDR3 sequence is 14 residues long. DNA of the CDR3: TGTGCCAGCAGCCGTTCGGGGGGAGGTCAGCCCCAGCATTTT. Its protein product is CASSRSGGGQPQHF.